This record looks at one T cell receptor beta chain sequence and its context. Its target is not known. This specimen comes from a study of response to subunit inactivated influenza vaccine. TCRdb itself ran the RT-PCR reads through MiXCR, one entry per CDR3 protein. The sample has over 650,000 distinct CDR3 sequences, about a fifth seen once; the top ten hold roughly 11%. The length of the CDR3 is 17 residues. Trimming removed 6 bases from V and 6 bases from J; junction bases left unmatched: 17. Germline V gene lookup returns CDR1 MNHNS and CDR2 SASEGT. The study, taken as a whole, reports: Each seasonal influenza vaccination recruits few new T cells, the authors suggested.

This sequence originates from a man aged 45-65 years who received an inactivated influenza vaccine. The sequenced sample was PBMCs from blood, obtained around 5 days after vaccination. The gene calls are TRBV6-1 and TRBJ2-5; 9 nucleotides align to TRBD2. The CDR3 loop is CASSRGLRGSGSKTQYF. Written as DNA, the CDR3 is TGTGCCAGCAGCCGAGGTCTACGTGGTAGCGGGAGTAAGACCCAGTACTTC.